The entry below describes one T cell receptor (beta chain). Germline V CDR1 and CDR2: SGHAT, FQNNGV. This CDR3 spans 14 amino acids. Trimming shortened V by 4 bases and J by 5 bases, and 14 bases separated the two germline ends. Libraries were prepared by immunoSEQ multiplex PCR; TCRdb keeps only in-frame clonotypes and omits some of them. The table records around 93,000 clones, 82% of them present only once. This sample stems from a study of blood T cell repertoires in COVID-19. This clonotype was sampled from a man older than 75 with acute or convalescent COVID-19. This rearrangement joins TRBV11-2 to TRBJ2-5, with TRBD2 as a possible D gene (6 bases). The sample consisted of peripheral blood. CDR3 sequence (DNA): TGTGCCAGCAGCTACGGGAGAATACAGGAGACCCAGTACTTC. It specifies CASSYGRIQETQYF.